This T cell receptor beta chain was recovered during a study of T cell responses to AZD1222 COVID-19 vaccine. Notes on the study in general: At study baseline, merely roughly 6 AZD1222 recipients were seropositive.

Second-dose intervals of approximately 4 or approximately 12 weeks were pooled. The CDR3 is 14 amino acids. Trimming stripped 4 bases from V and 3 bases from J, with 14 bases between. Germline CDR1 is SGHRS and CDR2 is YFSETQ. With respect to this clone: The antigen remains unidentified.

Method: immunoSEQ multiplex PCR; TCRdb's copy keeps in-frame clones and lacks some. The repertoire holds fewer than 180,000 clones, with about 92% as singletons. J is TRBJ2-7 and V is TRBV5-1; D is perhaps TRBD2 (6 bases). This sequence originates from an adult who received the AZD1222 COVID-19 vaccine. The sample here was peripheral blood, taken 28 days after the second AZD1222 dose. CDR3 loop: CASSRRLEDYEQYF. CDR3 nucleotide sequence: TGCGCCAGCAGCCGAAGACTAGAAGACTACGAGCAGTACTTC.